The entry below describes one T cell receptor (beta chain). The target antigen is unknown. Reliance was placed on clinical symptoms, serum thyroxine, TRAb, thyroid ultrasound and orbital computed tomography for diagnosis. Researchers took RNA transcripts and amplified TCR beta CDR3 regions from them. Second-round multiplex PCR came after a first-round RT-PCR that employed HTBI primers. From the multiplex PCR reads, TCRdb called clonotypes with MiXCR, one entry per CDR3 protein. This sample has about 700,000 distinct CDR3 sequences, with roughly two fifths found just once. The source of the sample is a study of Graves' ophthalmopathy and Graves' hyperthyroidism. About the research overall: Before any treatment, peripheral blood was taken at the initial diagnosis. Study results and caveats: With a specificity of about 73% and a sensitivity of about 70%, the model predicted ophthalmopathy progression.

The CDR3 is made up of 14 amino acids. From germline, CDR1 is MGHDK and CDR2 SYGVNS. The clonotype comes from an adult man with Graves' ophthalmopathy. The sequencing sample was made of peripheral blood. The chain has TRBV25-1 and TRBJ1-5; 10 bases line up with TRBD1. The DNA of the CDR3 is TGTGCTAGAGCCCGGACAGGGGGTTTTCAGCCCCAGCATTTT. Translating it yields CARARTGGFQPQHF.